Listed here are 12 T cell receptor beta chains from one sample, sequenced in a study of graft-versus-host responses after intestinal transplantation (dated by TCRdb to about 2021). The time point label here, explained by the study, means: cells obtained before transplantation from donor or recipient. The library relied on the immunoSEQ multiplex PCR assay. This is the immuneACCESS table as TCRdb keeps it, with only in-frame sequences that have V and J called. A part of the clones is gone; compared with another copy, unresolved V genes explain less than half, and the rest is unexplained. This sample lists 85,000 to 90,000 clones; roughly 90% were detected once. Around 0.11% of the sample rests with the top ten. These receptors' targets are unknown. Specimen: unstimulated CD4+ T cells sorted from spleen or lymph node cells, collected before intestinal transplant. These receptors all come from a human donor who received an intestinal transplant.

V and J are TRBV5-8 and TRBJ1-5, with no clear D. Trimming stripped 0 bases from V and 4 bases from J, with 14 bases between. The CDR3 covers 16 residues. Germline lookup yields CDR1 SGHTS and CDR2 YDEGEE. DNA for the CDR3: TGTGCCAGCAGCTTGGCAGTCAGTCTCGGGAATCAGCCCCAGCATTTT. This codes for CASSLAVSLGNQPQHF.

The chain is built from TRBV9 and TRBJ2-3; D is perhaps TRBD2 (5 bases). V was clipped by 3 bases and J by 4 bases, with 15 bases between them. Germline-derived CDR1 and CDR2 are SGDLS and YYNGEE. CDR3 size: 15 residues. The CDR3 loop reads CASSGPAGVSDTQYF. The CDR3 bases are TGTGCCAGCAGCGGACCCGCCGGGGTATCAGATACGCAGTATTTT.

The chain carries TRBV7-9 and TRBJ2-1; 9 bases align to TRBD2. Germline assignment: CDR1 SEHNR and CDR2 FQNEAQ (reference sequence). Losses at the gene ends were 3 bases for V and 8 bases for J; bases not matched to a gene: 14. The length of the CDR3 is 17 residues. This chain's CDR3 is CASSFKAAGGGKDEQFF. CDR3 sequence (DNA): TGTGCCAGCAGCTTTAAGGCCGCGGGAGGGGGCAAAGATGAGCAGTTCTTC. The variable domain in full, completed from reference TRBV7-9 and TRBJ2-1, reads DTGVSQNPRHKITKRGQNVTFRCDPISEHNRLYWYRQTLGQGPEFLTYFQNEAQLEKSRLLSDRFSAERPKGSFSTLEIQRTEQGDSAMYLCASSFKAAGGGKDEQFFGPGTRLTVL.

The chain has TRBV10-3 and TRBJ1-3; 8 positions agree with TRBD1. There are 14 residues in the CDR3. Germline values: CDR1 ENHRY, CDR2 SYGVKD. Trimming at V came to 3 bases and at J to 4 bases, leaving 2 bases not matched to a gene. CDR3 sequence: CAISDRGHGNTIYF. In DNA, the CDR3 is TGTGCCATCAGTGACAGGGGGCACGGAAACACCATATATTTT.

This chain connects TRBV5-1 to TRBJ1-4; TRBD1 might be the D (5 bases). The CDR3 sequence is 14 residues long. V lost 2 bases and J lost 5, with 10 bases in between. The germline V gene encodes CDR1 SGHRS and CDR2 YFSETQ. The CDR3 bases are TGCGCCAGCAGCTTTGCGGGGACGAATGAAAAACTGTTTTTT. The encoded protein is CASSFAGTNEKLFF.

The chain has TRBV5-8 and TRBJ1-2; D perhaps matches TRBD1 (5 bases). From germline, CDR1 is SGHTS and CDR2 YDEGEE. The V gene lost 4 bases and the J gene lost 4 bases, with 14 bases spanning the gap. There are 14 residues in the CDR3. This CDR3 reads CASSPSDRAYGYTF. The CDR3 DNA follows: TGTGCCAGCAGCCCCAGCGACAGAGCCTATGGCTACACCTTC.

The chain is built from TRBV19 and TRBJ2-7; tentative D call: TRBD1 (7 bases). V lost 9 bases and J 0 bases, leaving 18 bases between the germline ends. The CDR3 is made up of 15 amino acids. Germline loops: CDR1 LNHDA, CDR2 SQIVND (reference sequence). CDR3: CASRGDRAGSYEQYF. The CDR3 DNA sequence: TGTGCCAGCAGGGGGGACCGGGCGGGCTCCTACGAGCAGTACTTC.

The chain employs TRBV11-1 and TRBJ2-5, with D possibly being TRBD2 (6 bases). The CDR3 sequence is 15 residues long. CDR1 is SGHAT, CDR2 FQDESV, per germline (reference sequence). V gave up 5 bases and J gave up 5 bases, with 18 bases separating them. CDR3 sequence (DNA): TGTGCCAGCAGCCGCGAATCAGGTCGGGGGGAGACCCAGTACTTC. This encodes CASSRESGRGETQYF.

V usage is TRBV7-8 and J usage is TRBJ1-3, with TRBD1 identical over 8 bases. The J segment lost 3 bases and the V segment lost 0 bases, leaving 4 bases of the junction unmatched. Per the germline V gene, CDR1 is SGHVS and CDR2 is FQNEAQ. The CDR3 has 16 residues. CDR3 in DNA: TGTGCCAGCAGCTTAGCGCCAGGGACAGGTGGAAACACCATATATTTT. As protein: CASSLAPGTGGNTIYF.

The V and J genes are TRBV12-5 and TRBJ2-3; weak D call: TRBD1 (6 bases). The ends were cut back, 5 bases at V and 4 bases at J, with 13 bases in the middle. The CDR3 totals 14 residues. Germline CDR1 reads LGHNT; CDR2 reads FRNRAP. This CDR3 reads CASGRGGSPDTQYF. Written as DNA, the CDR3 is TGTGCTAGTGGTCGTGGGGGCTCCCCAGATACGCAGTATTTT.

V and J are TRBV10-1 and TRBJ2-1, with a possible D match to TRBD2 (6 bases). The CDR3 covers 17 residues. The V end was cut by 0 bases, the J end by 0 bases, with 12 bases between. The germline V gene encodes CDR1 WNHNN and CDR2 SYGVQD (reference sequence). The CDR3 region has the DNA TGCGCCAGCAGTGAGTCCGTGGGGCGGGGCTCCTACAATGAGCAGTTCTTC. Translation gives CASSESVGRGSYNEQFF.

The genes are TRBV29-1 and TRBJ2-1; 10 bases match TRBD1. The junction had 7 bases not matched to a gene; V was cut back by 5 bases and J by 9 bases. Germline CDR1 and CDR2: SQVTM and ANQGSEA. The CDR3 covers 13 residues. In DNA, the CDR3 is TGCAGCGTTCGGGACAGGGGTTTCGGTGAGCAGTTCTTC. This translates into CSVRDRGFGEQFF.